The 20 T cell receptor beta chains below come from one sample, sequenced in a study of T cell repertoires in cytomegalovirus infection. No antigens are known for them. TCRdb re-analysed the reads in MiXCR, keeping a single row per CDR3 protein. The sample has 900,000 to 950,000 distinct CDR3 sequences; around 32% are singletons. The specimen was cultured CD8+ T cells from PBMCs, collected from culture after CMV antigen stimulation. All receptors come from a human donor in good health (CMV status not recorded). Some clones in this sample may be carry-over from other donors' samples.

The chain employs TRBV20-1 and TRBJ1-1; D may be TRBD1 (6 bases). V lost 3 bases and J 5 bases, leaving 13 bases between the germline ends. The CDR3 length is 13 residues. Germline V gives CDR1 DFQATT, CDR2 SNEGSKA (reference sequence). The CDR3 bases are TGCAGTGCTAGTACAGGGTCGAATACTGAAGCTTTCTTT. Translated: CSASTGSNTEAFF.

With respect to this clonotype: A read error is possible here, since a much larger clone lies one base away. CDR3 in DNA: TGTGCCAGCAGCTCGGGAGTAAAGGGACTGGGCTATCAGCCCCAGCATTTT. The encoded protein is CASSSGVKGLGYQPQHF. The V and J genes are TRBV7-1 and TRBJ1-5; maybe TRBD1 (5 bases). TRBV7-1 falls under the ORF class, with uncertain function. V lost 3 bases and J lost 5, with 20 bases in between. CDR3 length equals 17 residues.

This clonotype appeared a few times. CDR3: CASDRVGTEAFF. In DNA form, the CDR3 reads TGTGCCAGCGACAGGGTTGGCACTGAAGCTTTCTTT. The chain has TRBV6-2 or TRBV6-3 and TRBJ1-1; the match to TRBD1 covers 7 bases. The germline CDR1 and CDR2 sequences are MNHEY and SVGEGT. The CDR3 length is 12 residues. V lost 8 bases, J lost 4 bases, and 4 bases stayed unmatched.

The rearrangement joins TRBV27 to TRBJ2-1, with 10 positions matching TRBD2. Germline V gene data show CDR1 as MNHEY and CDR2 as SMNVEV (reference sequence). The CDR3 has 17 amino acids. V dropped 5 bases and J dropped 4; count of bases not matched to a gene: 11. DNA of the CDR3: TGTGCCAGCAGTCGTGGAATCGGACTAGCGGTGTACAATGAGCAGTTCTTC. Encoded protein: CASSRGIGLAVYNEQFF.

V gene TRBV15 combines with J gene TRBJ1-6, with D maybe TRBD1 (5 bases). CDR1 LNHNV and CDR2 YYDKDF come from the germline V gene (reference sequence). The CDR3 spans 14 residues. With 1 base removed from V and 11 bases from J, the gap between germline ends came to 12 bases. Here the CDR3 reads CATSRVGGWAPLHF. CDR3 in DNA: TGTGCCACCAGCAGAGTTGGGGGTTGGGCACCCCTCCACTTT.

V gene TRBV15 combines with J gene TRBJ2-1; TRBD1 matches at 7 bases. J was trimmed by 5 bases and V by 10 bases; bases with no gene match: 5. Germline V CDR1 and CDR2: LNHNV, YYDKDF (reference sequence). The CDR3 consists of 12 residues. The CDR3 sequence: CAIRDSDNEQFF. The CDR3 bases are TGTGCCATCCGGGACAGCGACAATGAGCAGTTCTTC.

This clonotype was found a few times. V gene TRBV4-2 combines with J gene TRBJ2-7; D is possibly TRBD1 or TRBD2 (5 bases each). V was trimmed by 0 bases and J by 3 bases, leaving 18 bases between them. Germline CDR1 is LGHNA and CDR2 is YNFKEQ. The CDR3 is 17 amino acids. The CDR3, as DNA: TGTGCCAGCAGCCAAGATTATGGGGACGGCGCGAACTACGAGCAGTACTTC. It codes for CASSQDYGDGANYEQYF.

This clonotype was picked up a small number of times. This sequence joins TRBV10-3 and TRBJ1-2, with 8 positions matching TRBD1. With V trimmed by 7 bases and J by 6 bases, 4 bases remained unmatched. Germline CDR1 reads ENHRY; CDR2 reads SYGVKD. This CDR3 region has 12 residues. The CDR3 DNA sequence: TGTGCCATCACACCAGGGGGCCATGGCTACACCTTC. Translated: CAITPGGHGYTF.

The V call is TRBV2, the J call TRBJ1-2; D possibly corresponds to TRBD1 (5 bases). The CDR3 loop spans 15 amino acids. Between the trimmed V and J ends, which lost 4 bases and 4 bases, there was a span of 16 bases. The germline CDR1 and CDR2 sequences are SNHLY and FYNNEI. CDR3 coding DNA: TGTGCCAGCAGTGGCGGACATGGTCGAGGCTATGGCTACACCTTC. The encoded protein is CASSGGHGRGYGYTF. Full variable domain (remainder filled in from reference TRBV2 and TRBJ1-2): EPEVTQTPSHQVTQMGQEVILRCVPISNHLYFYWYRQILGQKVEFLVSFYNNEISEKSEIFDDQFSVERPDGSNFTLKIRSTKLEDSAMYFCASSGGHGRGYGYTFGSGTRLTVV.

This clonotype was seen once. V is TRBV27 and J is TRBJ2-3; 8 nucleotides match TRBD2. Trimming removed 4 bases from V and 2 bases from J; junction bases left unmatched: 5. The CDR3 consists of 15 residues. The germline V gene encodes CDR1 MNHEY and CDR2 SMNVEV (reference sequence). The chain's CDR3 is CASSWGSGTTDTQYF. In DNA form, the CDR3 reads TGTGCCAGCAGTTGGGGTAGCGGGACCACAGATACGCAGTATTTT.

This clonotype has more than one count but fewer than ten. The rearrangement links TRBV7-8 to TRBJ1-2; TRBD1 is a possible D gene (5 bases). V dropped 5 bases and J dropped 0 bases, with 10 bases sitting between them. The CDR3 consists of 14 residues. Germline V gene lookup returns CDR1 SGHVS and CDR2 FQNEAQ. The CDR3 DNA follows: TGTGCCAGCAGCAATACAGGTTCTAACTATGGCTACACCTTC. This codes for CASSNTGSNYGYTF.

The genes are TRBV12-5 and TRBJ2-1; weak D call: TRBD2 (5 bases). V lost 3 bases, J lost 0 bases, and 12 bases lay in between. This CDR3 comprises 16 residues. CDR1 is LGHNT and CDR2 is FRNRAP in the germline V gene. As DNA, the CDR3 is TGTGCTAGTGGTTTACTCCTAGCTAGCTCCTACAATGAGCAGTTCTTC. Encoded protein: CASGLLLASSYNEQFF.

This clonotype was seen a few times. The chain has TRBV4-3 and TRBJ2-1; 10 positions match TRBD1. The CDR3 runs to 18 residues. J lost 0 bases, V lost 0 bases, and 5 bases had no gene match. Germline CDR1 is LGHNA and CDR2 is YSLEER. The CDR3 loop reads CASSQDLRTGGSYNEQFF. The CDR3 region has the DNA TGCGCCAGCAGCCAAGATCTTCGGACAGGGGGCTCCTACAATGAGCAGTTCTTC.

As to this clonotype: The junction and the germline gene differ at one end; a read error may be behind it. The chain couples TRBV7-9 to TRBJ1-5, with 9 nucleotides matching TRBD1. CDR3 length: 16 amino acids. In germline, CDR1 is SEHNR, CDR2 FQNEAQ (reference sequence). In nucleotides, the CDR3 is TGTGCCAACAGCCAATCGGACAGGGGAATCAATCAGCCCCAGCATTTT. Its protein is CANSQSDRGINQPQHF.

This clonotype was found a few times. The chain has TRBV27 and TRBJ1-5; weak D call: TRBD1 (6 bases). This CDR3 is 15 amino acids long. The V end lost 5 bases, the J end lost 6 bases, and 17 bases lay between the germline ends. The V gene's germline CDR1 is MNHEY and CDR2 SMNVEV (reference sequence). This chain's CDR3 is CASSLTFGGGQPQHF. CDR3 sequence (DNA): TGTGCCAGCAGTCTAACGTTCGGGGGCGGTCAGCCCCAGCATTTT.

This clonotype has just a few counts. The DNA for the CDR3 is TGTGCCAGCACCCACCCCGGGAACTCTGGAAACACCATATATTTT. Translated: CASTHPGNSGNTIYF. This chain uses TRBV12-3 or TRBV12-4 with TRBJ1-3; D remains ambiguous. This CDR3 has 15 residues. Between the trimmed V and J ends, which lost 7 bases and 0 bases, there was a span of 13 bases.

This clonotype was found a few times. The V gene is TRBV5-8, the J gene TRBJ2-7, with D perhaps matching TRBD1 (6 bases). In germline, CDR1 is SGHTS, CDR2 YDEGEE. This CDR3 has 15 residues. The V gene lost 2 bases and the J gene lost 0 bases, with 12 bases spanning the gap. The CDR3 DNA reads TGTGCCAGCAGCTTCTCGGGACACCCCTCCTACGAGCAGTACTTC. Amino acid sequence: CASSFSGHPSYEQYF.

This clonotype was counted only a few times. The chain recombines TRBV7-9 with TRBJ2-1, with D possibly TRBD2 on 6 matching bases. The CDR3 contains 16 residues. The V end was cut by 7 bases, the J end by 0 bases, with 16 bases between. CDR1 SEHNR and CDR2 FQNEAQ come from the germline V gene (reference sequence). The CDR3 nucleotides read TGTGCCAGCACCCTCCCCCTAGCGACCTCCTACAATGAGCAGTTCTTC. Translation: CASTLPLATSYNEQFF.

The chain has TRBV18 and TRBJ1-4; TRBD1 might be the D (6 bases). The CDR3 runs 16 residues. Germline assignment: CDR1 KGHSH and CDR2 LQKENI. The V end lost 0 bases, the J end lost 2 bases, and 10 bases lay between the germline ends. The CDR3 region has the DNA TGTGCCAGCTCACCACCGTTCCAGGGGACTAATGAAAAACTGTTTTTT. It is translated as CASSPPFQGTNEKLFF.

This clonotype was seen more than once but under ten times. J is TRBJ1-2 and V is TRBV27; D is unresolved. This CDR3 has 17 residues. The germline V gene has CDR1 MNHEY and CDR2 SMNVEV (reference sequence). The V end lost 6 bases, the J end lost 4 bases, and 24 bases lay between the germline ends. This CDR3 reads CASSQVSQSGLFYGYTF. The CDR3 DNA is TGTGCCAGCAGCCAAGTCTCCCAATCAGGCCTCTTCTATGGCTACACCTTC.